This entry lists 25 T cell receptor beta chains sequenced from one sample in a study of human T cells and chemical hapten exposure. From the 5' RACE reads, TCRdb called clonotypes with MiXCR, one entry per CDR3 protein. The profile shows tens of thousands of distinct CDR3 sequences, more than 7.5% of them singletons. Whole blood, unfractionated, served as the material for total RNA extraction. These receptors all come from a male donor in good health.

This clonotype was detected only a few times. The rearrangement uses TRBV27 and TRBJ1-5; 11 positions match TRBD1. Germline V gene sequence: CDR1 MNHEY, CDR2 SMNVEV (reference sequence). The CDR3 runs 13 residues. The junction had 0 bases not matched to a gene; V was cut back by 6 bases and J by 5 bases. The chain's CDR3 is CASRGQGDQPQHF. The CDR3 DNA sequence: TGTGCCAGCAGGGGACAGGGGGATCAGCCCCAGCATTTT.

This clonotype appeared a few times. The chain carries TRBV5-1 and TRBJ2-7, with TRBD2 matching over 8 bases. The CDR3 totals 16 residues. Germline V gene sequence: CDR1 SGHRS, CDR2 YFSETQ. The V gene end was trimmed by 4 bases and the J gene end by 5 bases; junction bases not matched to a gene: 14. The CDR3 here is CASSAGGVRGLNEQYF. The CDR3 nucleotides are TGCGCCAGCAGCGCGGGAGGTGTCAGGGGCCTCAACGAGCAGTACTTC.

This clonotype showed up many times. V and J are TRBV11-2 and TRBJ2-3, with D unclear. Trimming left V 4 bases short and J 2 bases short, with 4 bases between. The CDR3 is made up of 12 amino acids. From germline, CDR1 is SGHAT and CDR2 FQNNGV. CDR3 coding DNA: TGTGCCAGCAGCTCTCACACAGATACGCAGTATTTT. Residues: CASSSHTDTQYF.

The CDR3 reads CASSVHGSPGQGDEQFF. In DNA, the CDR3 is TGCGCCAGCAGCGTCCACGGTTCCCCGGGACAGGGAGATGAGCAGTTCTTC. The V and J genes are TRBV5-1 and TRBJ2-1; 9 bases are shared with TRBD1. The CDR3 is made up of 17 amino acids. The germline V gene encodes CDR1 SGHRS and CDR2 YFSETQ. Germline trimming cut 4 bases from V and 8 bases from J; bases unmatched to any gene: 16.

On this clonotype: A read error may be the cause here, since a much bigger clone is one base away. This rearrangement joins TRBV2 to TRBJ2-3, with 10 bases matching TRBD1. CDR1 and CDR2 from the germline V gene are SNHLY and FYNNEI. J was trimmed by 5 bases and V by 9 bases; bases with no gene match: 8. This CDR3 is built from 14 residues. In nucleotides, the CDR3 is TGTGCCAGTTCCGGACAGGGGGGCGAAGATACGCAGTATTTT. This codes for CASSGQGGEDTQYF.

This clonotype was counted many times. The V gene is TRBV6-1, the J gene TRBJ1-2; D is unclear. CDR3 size: 10 residues. Trimming took off 3 bases at V and 10 bases at J, with 6 bases between the two ends. Germline lookup yields CDR1 MNHNS and CDR2 SASEGT. CDR3 sequence (DNA): TGTGCCAGCAGTGAGTGGGACTACACCTTC. It specifies CASSEWDYTF.

This clonotype has just a few counts. The chain recombines TRBV7-6 with TRBJ1-1, with D hard to call. The germline CDR1 and CDR2 sequences are SGHVS and FNYEAQ. This CDR3 region has 14 residues. Trimming removed 5 bases at V and 0 bases at J, with 10 bases between. The CDR3 DNA sequence: TGTGCCAGCAGCCCAAACCGACTGAACACTGAAGCTTTCTTT. Translating it yields CASSPNRLNTEAFF.

This clonotype was seen many times. The chain links TRBV20-1 to TRBJ2-7; D is perhaps TRBD2 (6 bases). V was pared by 0 bases and J by 0 bases, with 12 bases between. The germline gives CDR1 DFQATT, CDR2 SNEGSKA (reference sequence). This CDR3 spans 15 amino acids. CDR3 protein: CSARDIADSSYEQYF. For the CDR3, the DNA is TGCAGTGCTAGAGACATAGCGGATAGCTCCTACGAGCAGTACTTC.

This clonotype occurred many times. The J gene is TRBJ2-3, the V gene TRBV2; D is perhaps TRBD1 (5 bases). With 4 bases removed from V and 5 bases from J, the gap between germline ends came to 19 bases. Germline CDR1 reads SNHLY; CDR2 reads FYNNEI. This CDR3 comprises 16 residues. The CDR3 nucleotides are TGTGCCAGCAGTGGGGAAGGGCATGGGGCGGAAGATACGCAGTATTTT. Its translation: CASSGEGHGAEDTQYF.

This clonotype showed up many times. V and J are TRBV21-1 and TRBJ2-7; TRBD1 is the table's D call and was not checked against the DNA. TRBV21-1 is a documented pseudogene. CDR3 length: 16 residues. DNA of the CDR3: TGTGCCAGGGCCTTAAGTAGGGACAGGGGAAGATACGAGCAGTACTTC. It yields the protein CARALSRDRGRYEQYF.

This clonotype turned up a few times. The gene calls are TRBV4-3 and TRBJ1-2, with D unresolved. Germline V gives CDR1 LGHNA, CDR2 YSLEER. The CDR3 sequence is 14 residues long. V shed 1 base and J shed 2 bases, with 8 bases lying between them. The CDR3 is CASSQADGNYGYTF. The CDR3 DNA reads TGCGCCAGCAGCCAAGCGGACGGAAACTATGGCTACACCTTC.

This clonotype occurred a few times. V usage is TRBV2 and J usage is TRBJ1-1, with unresolved D. The CDR3 runs 15 residues. Germline CDR1 and CDR2: SNHLY and FYNNEI. Trimming removed 4 bases from V and 1 base from J, with 13 bases in between. CDR3 protein: CASSGLAGPNTEAFF. The CDR3 nucleotides are TGTGCCAGCAGTGGATTGGCGGGTCCGAACACTGAAGCTTTCTTT.

This chain uses TRBV12-3 or TRBV12-4 with TRBJ2-7; TRBD2 matches 7 bases. The ends lost 4 bases at V and 5 bases at J; junction bases unmatched: 5. The CDR3 length is 13 residues. The CDR3: CASSWQGGDEQYF. The CDR3 region has the DNA TGTGCCAGCAGTTGGCAGGGAGGGGACGAGCAGTACTTC.

This clonotype was seen only a few times. The chain has TRBV13 and TRBJ1-2; 7 nucleotides agree with TRBD1. The germline V gene encodes CDR1 PRHDT and CDR2 FYEKMQ (reference sequence). The CDR3 runs 16 residues. V dropped 5 bases and J dropped 4; count of bases not matched to a gene: 13. The CDR3 is CASSPYPTGSTYGYTF. The DNA for the CDR3 is TGTGCCAGCAGCCCATACCCGACAGGGAGTACCTATGGCTACACCTTC.

This clonotype was observed a handful of times. This chain joins TRBV29-1 and TRBJ2-3; D assignment may be TRBD1 or TRBD2 (5 bases each). There are 13 residues in the CDR3. Trimming removed 4 bases from V and 4 bases from J, with 12 bases in between. The germline CDR1 and CDR2 sequences are SQVTM and ANQGSEA. The CDR3 region has the DNA TGCAGCGTTGTGTCCGGGGCGGCAGATACGCAGTATTTT. It translates to CSVVSGAADTQYF.

This clonotype occurred many times. The chain uses TRBV12-3 or TRBV12-4 and TRBJ1-5; D might be TRBD1 (5 bases). V lost 6 bases and J lost 3, with 12 bases in between. The CDR3 sequence is 14 residues long. This CDR3 reads CASSPGHFNQPQHF. The CDR3 region has the DNA TGTGCCAGCAGCCCGGGGCATTTCAATCAGCCCCAGCATTTT.

The CDR3 protein is CATSGPPTDTQYF. The CDR3, as DNA: TGTGCCACCAGTGGCCCCCCCACAGATACGCAGTATTTT. The genes are TRBV24-1 and TRBJ2-3; D gene uncertain. The germline V gene has CDR1 KGHDR and CDR2 SFDVKD. The CDR3 has 13 amino acids. Trimming removed 5 bases at V and 2 bases at J, with 7 bases between.

This clonotype was detected ten times or more. V is TRBV20-1 and J is TRBJ2-7, with 11 bases identical to TRBD2. The CDR3 contains 16 residues. Per germline, CDR1 DFQATT and CDR2 SNEGSKA (reference sequence). Trimming cost V 3 bases and J 5 bases; bases outside gene matches: 12. CDR3 sequence (DNA): TGCAGTGCTAGCGGCCTAGCGGGAGGTAATGTGGACGAGCAGTACTTC. It translates to CSASGLAGGNVDEQYF.

This clonotype was counted a few times. The chain employs TRBV6-2 or TRBV6-3 and TRBJ1-5, with 7 bases identical to TRBD1. This CDR3 has 14 amino acids. Germline V lookup: CDR1 MNHEY, CDR2 SVGEGT. The V segment lost 7 bases and the J segment 3 bases; nucleotides outside the gene matches: 6. CDR3 sequence (DNA): TGTGCCAGCACCCAGGGGGGCTACAATCAGCCCCAGCATTTT. Translating it yields CASTQGGYNQPQHF.

This clonotype was seen repeatedly, ten times or more. V and J are TRBV28 and TRBJ2-7; D perhaps matches TRBD2 (6 bases). The CDR3 runs 16 residues. Trimming took 4 bases from V and 0 from J, leaving 16 bases between them. From germline, CDR1 is MDHEN and CDR2 SYDVKM. As DNA, the CDR3 is TGTGCCAGCAGTTCCCTAGCGAGACCCACCTCCTACGAGCAGTACTTC. Its protein is CASSSLARPTSYEQYF.

In this sample, this clonotype turned up a few times. This chain links TRBV7-6 with TRBJ1-1; no clear D. The germline CDR1 and CDR2 sequences are SGHVS and FNYEAQ. The CDR3 consists of 13 residues. The V gene lost 0 bases and the J gene lost 8 bases, with 10 bases spanning the gap. CDR3 sequence: CASSLAAGKEAFF. The CDR3 nucleotides are TGTGCCAGCAGCTTAGCAGCCGGAAAAGAAGCTTTCTTT. The full variable domain, rest sourced from reference TRBV7-6 and TRBJ1-1, is GAGVSQSPRYKVTKRGQDVALRCDPISGHVSLYWYRQALGQGPEFLTYFNYEAQQDKSGLPNDRFSAERPEGSISTLTIQRTEQRDSAMYRCASSLAAGKEAFFGQGTRLTVV.

The rearrangement uses TRBV19 and TRBJ2-3; 12 bases are a match to TRBD2. The length of the CDR3 is 13 residues. Germline V gives CDR1 LNHDA, CDR2 SQIVND (reference sequence). V was pared by 5 bases and J by 9 bases, with 3 bases of the junction left unmatched. CDR3 sequence (DNA): TGTGCCAGTAGTGAACTAGCGGGGGGCACGCAGTATTTT. This sequence encodes CASSELAGGTQYF. Based on the CDR3 plus reference TRBV19 and TRBJ2-3, the full variable domain is DGGITQSPKYLFRKEGQNVTLSCEQNLNHDAMYWYRQDPGQGLRLIYYSQIVNDFQKGDIAEGYSVSREKKESFPLTVTSAQKNPTAFYLCASSELAGGTQYFGPGTRLTVL.

This clonotype came up many times. The chain recombines TRBV7-2 with TRBJ2-1, with D maybe TRBD2 (5 bases). The CDR3 covers 14 residues. Germline CDR1 reads SGHTA; CDR2 reads FQGNSA. The V gene lost 1 base and the J gene lost 10 bases, with 14 bases spanning the gap. The CDR3 DNA is TGTGCCAGCAGCTTAGGGGAGTGGTTTCGGGAGCAGTTCTTC. Its protein is CASSLGEWFREQFF. Full variable domain (missing parts from reference TRBV7-2 and TRBJ2-1): GAGVSQSPSNKVTEKGKDVELRCDPISGHTALYWYRQSLGQGLEFLIYFQGNSAPDKSGLPSDRFSAERTGGSVSTLTIQRTQQEDSAVYLCASSLGEWFREQFFGPGTRLTVL.

V gene TRBV6-1 combines with J gene TRBJ1-1; possible D gene TRBD1, 6 bases. Germline V gene sequence: CDR1 MNHNS, CDR2 SASEGT. The CDR3 consists of 16 residues. Between the trimmed V and J ends, which lost 6 bases and 1 base, there was a span of 18 bases. The CDR3 bases are TGTGCCAGCAGGGCCACAGGGCCATTGCGGAACACTGAAGCTTTCTTT. Protein sequence: CASRATGPLRNTEAFF.

The J gene is TRBJ2-3, the V gene TRBV12-5; the match to TRBD2 covers 9 bases. The V gene end was trimmed by 6 bases and the J gene end by 0 bases; junction bases not matched to a gene: 4. This CDR3 region has 15 residues. Germline-derived CDR1 and CDR2 are LGHNT and FRNRAP. The CDR3 sequence is CASGLAGRSTDTQYF. The CDR3, as DNA: TGTGCTAGTGGCCTAGCGGGGAGGAGCACAGATACGCAGTATTTT. Looking up the rest from reference TRBV12-5 and TRBJ2-3 gives the full variable domain: DARVTQTPRHKVTEMGQEVTMRCQPILGHNTVFWYRQTMMQGLELLAYFRNRAPLDDSGMPKDRFSAEMPDATLATLKIQPSEPRDSAVYFCASGLAGRSTDTQYFGPGTRLTVL.